The present TCR beta chain was sequenced within a study of T cell responses to AZD1222 COVID-19 vaccine. The protocol was immunoSEQ multiplex PCR, while the TCRdb copy is restricted to in-frame clones and leaves out a portion. The data contain approximately 80,000 clones, 70% to 90% of them seen just once; the ten biggest clones take up roughly 10%. Germline loops: CDR1 GTSNPN, CDR2 SVGIG (reference sequence). The CDR3 covers 13 residues. With 5 bases removed from V and 5 bases from J, the gap between germline ends came to 15 bases. Comments on this clone: Its specificity is unknown.

The study, taken as a whole, reports: Compared with day 0, the breadth and depth of the Spike-specific TCR repertoire rose significantly after two doses of AZD1222.

The sequence derives from an adult who received the AZD1222 COVID-19 vaccine. V gene TRBV30 combines with J gene TRBJ2-5, with D maybe TRBD2 (7 bases). The source was peripheral blood, collected 28 days after the second AZD1222 dose. The CDR3 loop reads CAWGRGFQETQYF. In nucleotides, the CDR3 is TGTGCCTGGGGGAGGGGGTTCCAGGAGACCCAGTACTTC.